This T cell receptor (beta chain) was profiled in a study of cytomegalovirus exposure and HLA in healthy donors. A remark on this clone: As yet, its antigen is unknown.

The CDR3 spans 13 residues. The germline V and J ends were trimmed by 4 bases and 4 bases, with 11 bases remaining between them. The germline CDR1 and CDR2 sequences are SGHRS and YFSETQ. The PCR made use of 60 Vbeta and 13 Jbeta primers. Profiling relied on immunoSEQ multiplex PCR, and the TCRdb table lists in-frame clones only, not all of them. Among fewer than 80,000 clones listed, over 60% were seen once. Study conclusions and caveats: The authors enumerated over 150 TCR beta chains as linked to cytomegalovirus.

The rearrangement uses TRBV5-1 and TRBJ1-2; D is uncertain. The TCR comes from a woman under 40 in good health and CMV-seronegative. Sequencing used PBMCs. CDR3 coding DNA: TGCGCCAGCAGCCCTCCGGGAATCTATGGCTACACCTTC. As protein: CASSPPGIYGYTF.